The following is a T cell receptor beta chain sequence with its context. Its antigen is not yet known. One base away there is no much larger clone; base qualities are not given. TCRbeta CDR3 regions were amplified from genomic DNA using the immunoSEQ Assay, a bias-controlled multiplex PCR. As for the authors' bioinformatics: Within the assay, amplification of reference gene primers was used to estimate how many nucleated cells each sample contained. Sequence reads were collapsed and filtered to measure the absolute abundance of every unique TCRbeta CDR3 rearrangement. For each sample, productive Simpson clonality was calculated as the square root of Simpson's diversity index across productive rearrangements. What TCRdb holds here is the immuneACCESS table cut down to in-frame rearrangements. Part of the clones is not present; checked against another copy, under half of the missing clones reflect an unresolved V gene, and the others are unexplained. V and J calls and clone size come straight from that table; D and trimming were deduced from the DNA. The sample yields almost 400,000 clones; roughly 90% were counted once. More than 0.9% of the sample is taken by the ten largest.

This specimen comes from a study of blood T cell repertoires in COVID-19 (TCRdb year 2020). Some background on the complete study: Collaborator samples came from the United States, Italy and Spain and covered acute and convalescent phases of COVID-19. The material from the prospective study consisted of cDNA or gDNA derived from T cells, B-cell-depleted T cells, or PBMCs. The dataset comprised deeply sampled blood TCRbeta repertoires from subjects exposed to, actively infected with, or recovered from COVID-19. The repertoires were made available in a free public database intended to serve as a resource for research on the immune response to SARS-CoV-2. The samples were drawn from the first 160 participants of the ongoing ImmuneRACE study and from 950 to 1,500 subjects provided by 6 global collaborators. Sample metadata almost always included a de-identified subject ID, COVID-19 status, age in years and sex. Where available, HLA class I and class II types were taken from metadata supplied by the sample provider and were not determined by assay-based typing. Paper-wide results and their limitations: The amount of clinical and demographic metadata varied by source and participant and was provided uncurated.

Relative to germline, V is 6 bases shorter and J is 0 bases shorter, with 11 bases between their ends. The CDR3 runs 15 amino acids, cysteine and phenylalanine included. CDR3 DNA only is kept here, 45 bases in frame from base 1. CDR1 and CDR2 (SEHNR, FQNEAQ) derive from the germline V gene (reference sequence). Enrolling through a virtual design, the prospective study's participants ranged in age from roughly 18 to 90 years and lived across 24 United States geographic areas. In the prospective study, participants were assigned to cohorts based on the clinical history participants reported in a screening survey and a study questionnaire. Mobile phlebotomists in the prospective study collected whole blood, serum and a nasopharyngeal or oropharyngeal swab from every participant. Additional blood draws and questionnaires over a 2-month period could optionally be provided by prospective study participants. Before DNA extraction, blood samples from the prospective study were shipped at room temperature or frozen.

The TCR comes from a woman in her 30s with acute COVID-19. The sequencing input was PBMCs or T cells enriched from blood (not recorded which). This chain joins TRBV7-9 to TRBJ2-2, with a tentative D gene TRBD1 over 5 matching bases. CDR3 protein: CASRRTDTNTGELFF. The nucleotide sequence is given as TGTGCCAGCAGGCGGACGGACACGAACACCGGGGAGCTGTTTTTT.